This T cell receptor (beta chain) was observed in a study of OX40 agonist ivuxolimab in advanced cancers. Study-wide background: Clinicians treated patients with ivuxolimab, an agonistic anti-OX40 (CD134) antibody.

This clone occurred a few times. The antigen is unknown. Study-level findings and limits: Researchers report that CD8+ T cells had, on average, more expanded clones than CD4+.

The assay was immunoSEQ multiplex PCR, and TCRdb's table has in-frame clones only and misses some. The repertoire holds 70,000 to 75,000 clones, roughly 88% seen once, with 0.9% to 1.4% in the top ten. V lost 3 bases and J lost 2, with 10 bases in between. Germline V lookup: CDR1 LNHDA, CDR2 SQIVND (reference sequence). There are 14 residues in the CDR3. The clonotype originates from an adult with an advanced solid tumor such as melanoma, head and neck, liver or kidney cancer. The rearrangement joins TRBV19 to TRBJ2-5; TRBD1 or TRBD2 may be the D gene (6 bases each). Sequenced here: CD4+ or CD8+ T cells sorted from blood, sampled in a trial of the OX40 agonist ivuxolimab. CDR3 in amino acids: CASSIGGGQETQYF. In DNA, the CDR3 is TGTGCCAGTAGTATTGGAGGGGGGCAAGAGACCCAGTACTTC.